These 14 T cell receptor beta chains were sequenced from one sample in a study of STAT5B mutations in CD4+ large granular lymphocyte leukemia. Profiling relied on immunoSEQ multiplex PCR, and the TCRdb table lists in-frame clones only, not all of them. Among 35,000 or so clones listed, about 85% were seen once. Sequencing was carried out using CD4+ T cells from blood buffy coats. These receptors originate from a human donor in good health.

The chain combines TRBV5-1 with TRBJ2-7; D is unresolved. Germline-derived CDR1 and CDR2 are SGHRS and YFSETQ. This CDR3 region has 13 residues. Trimming stripped 3 bases from V and 2 bases from J, with 9 bases between. CDR3 sequence reads: CASSSLNAYEQYF. The CDR3 DNA sequence: TGCGCCAGCAGCTCCTTAAATGCCTACGAGCAGTACTTC.

J is TRBJ2-2 and V is TRBV7-2; D unclear. Trimming pared 0 bases from V and 3 bases from J, leaving 5 bases between. Germline lookup yields CDR1 SGHTA and CDR2 FQGNSA. The CDR3 is made up of 14 amino acids. CDR3 amino acids: CASSLASDTGELFF. DNA of the CDR3: TGTGCCAGCAGCTTAGCGAGCGACACCGGGGAGCTGTTTTTT.

This clone was seen once. This sequence joins TRBV6-6 and TRBJ1-5; no clear D gene. The germline V gene has CDR1 MNHNY and CDR2 SVGAGI (reference sequence). Trimming cost V 4 bases and J 2 bases, with 12 bases left between them. The CDR3 loop spans 15 amino acids. The CDR3 loop reads CASSFGRSGNQPQHF. CDR3 coding DNA: TGTGCCAGCAGTTTTGGGAGATCCGGCAATCAGCCCCAGCATTTT.

This chain connects TRBV9 to TRBJ1-3; D gene ambiguous. This CDR3 is built from 14 residues. V was cut by 1 base and J by 0 bases, with 5 bases left in between. Germline V CDR1 and CDR2: SGDLS, YYNGEE. The CDR3 loop reads CASSVQASGNTIYF. CDR3 nucleotide sequence: TGTGCCAGCAGCGTACAGGCCTCTGGAAACACCATATATTTT.

The rearrangement uses TRBV7-8 and TRBJ1-3, with 7 bases lining up with TRBD1. Germline CDR1 and CDR2: SGHVS and FQNEAQ. The CDR3 sequence is 18 residues long. The V and J ends lost 3 bases and 0 bases, in that order; junction bases with no gene match: 11. CDR3 residues: CASSFRSGQQNSGNTIYF. The CDR3 bases are TGTGCCAGCAGCTTTCGATCGGGACAGCAAAACTCTGGAAACACCATATATTTT.

The table lists this clone with a few counts. The chain joins TRBV2 to TRBJ1-4; possible D gene TRBD1, 5 bases. The CDR3 runs to 13 residues. Germline CDR1 and CDR2: SNHLY and FYNNEI. V was clipped by 7 bases and J by 7 bases, with 13 bases between them. In DNA, the CDR3 is TGTGCCAGCAACCGGGACGAACGTGAAAAACTGTTTTTT. This codes for CASNRDEREKLFF.

The V and J genes are TRBV7-8 and TRBJ2-2; D is possibly TRBD2 (6 bases). Trimming pared 6 bases from V and 4 bases from J, leaving 15 bases between. Germline-derived CDR1 and CDR2 are SGHVS and FQNEAQ. The CDR3 covers 15 residues. CDR3 region: CASSRDLAGTGELFF. The CDR3 DNA reads TGTGCCAGCAGTCGGGACTTAGCTGGCACCGGGGAGCTGTTTTTT.

The chain combines TRBV5-4 with TRBJ1-4; weak D call: TRBD1 (5 bases). CDR1 is SGHNT and CDR2 is YYREEE in the germline V gene (reference sequence). The CDR3 runs to 14 residues. V was clipped by 2 bases and J by 5 bases, with 10 bases between them. In nucleotides, the CDR3 is TGTGCCAGCAGCTTTGGGGGAGACAATGAAAAACTGTTTTTT. The encoded protein is CASSFGGDNEKLFF.

This chain joins TRBV2 and TRBJ1-4, with D unclear. Germline CDR1 SNHLY, CDR2 FYNNEI. The CDR3 sequence is 15 residues long. V lost 0 bases and J 14 bases, leaving 19 bases between the germline ends. The CDR3: CASSEALRAQRTLFF. In DNA form, the CDR3 reads TGTGCCAGCAGTGAAGCGCTTCGGGCGCAACGGACCCTGTTTTTT.

V is TRBV5-1 and J is TRBJ2-7; a weak D match, TRBD1 (5 bases). V gave up 2 bases and J gave up 2 bases, with 8 bases separating them. Germline values: CDR1 SGHRS, CDR2 YFSETQ. The CDR3 has 13 residues. The CDR3 reads CASSFDRAYEQYF. CDR3 nucleotides: TGCGCCAGCAGCTTCGACAGAGCCTACGAGCAGTACTTC.

The rearrangement joins TRBV19 to TRBJ1-1; weak D call: TRBD1 (6 bases). Trimming removed 7 bases at V and 5 bases at J, with 17 bases between. This CDR3 spans 14 amino acids. The germline V gene has CDR1 LNHDA and CDR2 SQIVND (reference sequence). CDR3 in amino acids: CASNARGLGTEAFF. DNA of the CDR3: TGTGCCAGTAATGCTCGGGGGCTAGGGACTGAAGCTTTCTTT.

The J gene is TRBJ2-1, the V gene TRBV7-9; 8 bases map to TRBD1. V was pared by 5 bases and J by 9 bases, with 3 bases of the junction left unmatched. This CDR3 spans 12 amino acids. The V gene's germline CDR1 is SEHNR and CDR2 FQNEAQ (reference sequence). CDR3 protein: CASSRDRTEQFF. The CDR3 DNA reads TGTGCCAGCAGCCGGGACAGGACTGAGCAGTTCTTC.

The V call is TRBV4-1, the J call TRBJ2-1; weak D call: TRBD2 (6 bases). The V gene lost 1 base and the J gene lost 4 bases, with 11 bases spanning the gap. CDR1 and CDR2 (germline): MGHRA, YSYEKL. This CDR3 has 15 amino acids. CDR3 amino acids: CASSQVDGTYNEQFF. The CDR3 DNA reads as TGCGCCAGCAGCCAAGTAGATGGGACTTACAATGAGCAGTTCTTC.

The gene calls are TRBV19 and TRBJ2-7, with TRBD1 matching 9 bases. V shed 9 bases and J 1 base; nucleotides not matched to a gene: 4. The CDR3 extends over 13 amino acids. Germline V gene sequence: CDR1 LNHDA, CDR2 SQIVND (reference sequence). The CDR3 here is CASTDRGSYEQYF. CDR3 nucleotides: TGTGCCAGCACAGACAGGGGGTCCTACGAGCAGTACTTC.